The 2 T cell receptor beta chains below all came from one sample that was sequenced in a study of T-cell reconstitution after alpha-beta-depleted transplantation in children. The library targeted TCRbeta and was prepared with unique molecular identifiers. MiXCR, run by TCRdb on the PCR reads, gives a single entry per CDR3 protein. The table lists about 540,000 distinct CDR3 sequences, about 17% of them singletons, with less than 4% in the top ten. This sample comprised PBMCs from the stem cell graft donor, obtained from the stem cell graft. The receptors were sampled from a human donor who donated a stem cell graft to a child with acute lymphoblastic leukemia.

Many counts were recorded for this clonotype. V usage is TRBV27 and J usage is TRBJ2-7, with TRBD1 matching over 8 bases. CDR3 length equals 18 residues. V shed 3 bases, J shed 0 bases, and the junction held 13 bases outside the gene matches. Germline lookup yields CDR1 MNHEY and CDR2 SMNVEV (reference sequence). The CDR3: CASSFTLRQGSFSYEQYF. CDR3 nucleotides: TGTGCCAGCAGTTTTACCCTAAGACAGGGGTCGTTCTCCTACGAGCAGTACTTC.

The chain uses TRBV7-9 and TRBJ2-1; D remains ambiguous. This CDR3 has 14 amino acids. Per the germline V gene, CDR1 is SEHNR and CDR2 is FQNEAQ (reference sequence). The V and J ends lost 1 base and 6 bases respectively, with 10 bases between them. CDR3 sequence: CASSLGSKGNEQFF. For the CDR3, the DNA is TGTGCCAGCAGCTTAGGTTCGAAGGGCAATGAGCAGTTCTTC.